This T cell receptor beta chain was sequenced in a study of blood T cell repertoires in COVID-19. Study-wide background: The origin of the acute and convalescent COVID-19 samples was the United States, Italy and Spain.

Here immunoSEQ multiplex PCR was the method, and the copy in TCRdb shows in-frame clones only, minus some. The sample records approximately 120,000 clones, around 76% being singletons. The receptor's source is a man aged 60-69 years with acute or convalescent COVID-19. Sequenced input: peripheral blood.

The CDR3 is CASSVLAGGSNEQFF. Here the CDR3 DNA reads TGTGCCAGCAGCGTACTAGCGGGGGGTAGCAATGAGCAGTTCTTC. This chain connects TRBV9 to TRBJ2-1, with 11 positions matching TRBD2. Germline trimming cut 1 base from V and 6 bases from J; bases unmatched to any gene: 3. The CDR3 has 15 amino acids. Germline V lookup: CDR1 SGDLS, CDR2 YYNGEE.